Listed below are T cell receptor beta chains from one sample, sequenced in a study of vaccination and CD4 T cells after COVID-19. These receptors have no identified antigens. TCRdb itself ran the PCR reads through MiXCR, one entry per CDR3 protein. The sample shows about 20,000 distinct CDR3 sequences, about 39% of them seen only once. The sequenced sample was CD4+ T cells from blood, cultured in vitro. The receptors derive from a human donor who had recovered from COVID-19. The CDR3 runs from the conserved cysteine through the conserved F or W. The D gene is left open where the match is weak. Size is omitted from some rows. Given values are once, few, many or a class for expanded clones.

14,.,.,TRBJ1-2,TRBV28,CASSLSAGNYGYTF,TGTGCCAGCAGTTTAAGCGCCGGGAACTATGGCTACACCTTC
15,medium-sized,TRBD1,TRBJ2-1,TRBV20-1,CSARPRRGQYNEQFF,TGCAGTGCACGCCCGCGCAGGGGGCAATACAATGAGCAGTTCTTC
16,.,.,TRBJ2-1,TRBV20-1,CSARPVSGVVYNEQFF,TGCAGTGCTAGACCCGTTAGCGGTGTGGTATACAATGAGCAGTTCTTC
13,few,.,TRBJ2-1,TRBV7-3,CASSFGGNNEQFF,TGTGCCAGCAGCTTCGGGGGAAACAATGAGCAGTTCTTC
12,.,.,TRBJ2-3,TRBV20-1,CSARDATDTQYF,TGCAGTGCTAGAGACGCCACCGATACGCAGTATTTT
13,few,.,TRBJ1-1,TRBV20-1,CSASVDLGTEAFF,TGCAGTGCTAGCGTGGACTTAGGGACTGAAGCTTTCTTT
17,.,.,TRBJ1-6,TRBV5-1,CASSFLHRGSGDSPLHF,TGCGCCAGCAGCTTCCTTCATAGGGGGTCGGGAGATTCACCCCTCCACTTT
15,few,TRBD1,TRBJ2-2,TRBV2,CASTLQGASTGELFF,TGTGCCAGCACATTACAGGGGGCTAGCACCGGGGAGCTGTTTTTT
16,.,.,TRBJ2-5,TRBV7-9,CASSLDRDNLRETQYF,TGTGCCAGCAGCTTAGACCGGGACAACTTGCGGGAGACCCAGTACTTC
14,.,.,TRBJ2-5,TRBV5-5,CANSKSQGRETQYF,TGTGCCAACAGCAAGAGCCAGGGGCGGGAGACCCAGTACTTC
14,.,.,TRBJ2-1,TRBV27,CASSYLGRKNEQFF,TGTGCCAGCAGTTACCTGGGCCGTAAAAATGAGCAGTTCTTC
15,once,.,TRBJ2-5,TRBV20-1,CSAQNTRAFQETQYF,TGCAGTGCTCAGAACACCAGGGCCTTCCAAGAGACCCAGTACTTC
14,few,.,TRBJ1-5,TRBV6-1,CASSGTVGVQPQHF,TGTGCCAGCAGTGGGACGGTAGGGGTTCAGCCCCAGCATTTT
15,few,.,TRBJ2-3,TRBV7-2,CASSDRRQSPDTQYF,TGTGCCAGCAGTGACCGGAGACAGTCGCCCGATACGCAGTATTTT
14,.,.,TRBJ1-5,TRBV24-1,CATSDSRLGQPQHF,TGTGCCACCAGTGATTCCAGGTTAGGTCAGCCCCAGCATTTT
16,.,TRBD2,TRBJ2-2,TRBV5-4,CASSLLGGRATGELFF,TGTGCCAGCAGCCTACTAGGCGGGAGGGCCACCGGGGAGCTGTTTTTT
15,few,TRBD1,TRBJ2-7,TRBV7-8,CASSIGQGPTYEQYF,TGTGCCAGCAGCATAGGACAGGGCCCGACCTACGAGCAGTACTTC
14,.,TRBD1,TRBJ1-5,TRBV29-1,CSVAVGQSNQPQHF,TGCAGCGTTGCCGTGGGACAGAGCAATCAGCCCCAGCATTTT
17,.,TRBD2,TRBJ2-7,TRBV7-8,CASSLAHGTSVPYEQYF,TGTGCCAGCAGCTTAGCCCACGGGACTAGCGTCCCCTACGAGCAGTACTTC
15,few,.,TRBJ1-3,TRBV20-1,CSVLIPRFSGNTIYF,TGCAGTGTACTAATCCCACGGTTCTCTGGAAACACCATATATTTT
11,.,.,TRBJ2-7,TRBV30,CAWSWGAEQYF,TGTGCCTGGAGTTGGGGGGCCGAGCAGTACTTC
16,.,.,TRBJ1-6,TRBV11-3,CASSLEGTGLSSPLHF,TGTGCCAGCAGCTTAGAAGGGACCGGGTTAAGTTCACCCCTCCACTTT
16,.,.,TRBJ1-1,TRBV4-3,CASSQLPIGDRAEAFF,TGCGCCAGCAGCCAATTGCCCATCGGTGATAGGGCTGAAGCTTTCTTT
14,.,.,TRBJ1-5,TRBV24-1,CATSDSVTREPQHF,TGTGCCACCAGTGATTCCGTTACCAGAGAGCCCCAGCATTTT
12,.,TRBD1,TRBJ2-3,TRBV30,CAWTGGADTQYF,TGTGCCTGGACAGGGGGCGCAGATACGCAGTATTTT
15,few,.,TRBJ2-7,TRBV15,CATSRGTGAYSEQYF,TGTGCCACCAGCAGAGGGACGGGGGCCTACAGCGAGCAGTACTTC
18,few,TRBD1,TRBJ1-1,TRBV25-1,CASSPTPGQGPPNTEAFF,TGTGCCAGCAGTCCTACCCCGGGACAGGGGCCCCCGAACACTGAAGCTTTCTTT
17,few,TRBD2,TRBJ2-2,TRBV20-1,CSAPTSGRALGTGELFF,TGCAGTGCACCGACTAGCGGGAGGGCCCTCGGCACCGGGGAGCTGTTTTTT
16,.,.,TRBJ1-5,TRBV5-1,CASSFRGEYSNQPQHF,TGCGCCAGCAGCTTTCGGGGTGAATATAGCAATCAGCCCCAGCATTTT
14,.,.,TRBJ1-4,TRBV7-9,CASSKDLGREKLFF,TGTGCCAGCAGCAAGGACCTAGGCCGGGAAAAACTGTTTTTT
16,.,.,TRBJ2-2,TRBV11-3,CASSLVSVGGPGELFF,TGTGCCAGCAGCTTAGTATCGGTTGGGGGGCCCGGGGAGCTGTTTTTT
12,.,.,TRBJ2-7,TRBV10-3,CAISLQGSEQYF,TGTGCCATCAGCCTACAGGGAAGCGAGCAGTACTTC
15,.,.,TRBJ2-7,TRBV6-1,CASRGTGGGTYEQYF,TGTGCCAGCAGGGGGACCGGGGGCGGAACGTACGAGCAGTACTTC
15,.,.,TRBJ2-3,TRBV5-4,CASSVSVGRGDTQYF,TGTGCCAGCAGCGTTAGCGTAGGTAGGGGAGATACGCAGTATTTT
17,.,TRBD1,TRBJ1-2,TRBV10-3,CAISEPQTGRTNYGYTF,TGTGCCATCAGTGAGCCCCAGACAGGGCGCACTAACTATGGCTACACCTTC
14,few,.,TRBJ1-2,TRBV2,CASSERVSVYGYTF,TGTGCCAGCAGTGAACGTGTGTCAGTCTATGGCTACACCTTC
14,.,TRBD2,TRBJ2-7,TRBV12-3/TRBV12-4,CASSSRLAGGEQYF,TGTGCCAGCAGTTCCCGACTAGCGGGAGGCGAGCAGTACTTC
11,few,.,TRBJ2-7,TRBV20-1,CSALDSYEQYF,TGCAGTGCTCTCGACTCCTACGAGCAGTACTTC
15,.,.,TRBJ2-7,TRBV20-1,CSARAILQGSYEQYF,TGCAGTGCTAGGGCAATACTACAGGGCTCCTACGAGCAGTACTTC
15,.,.,TRBJ2-1,TRBV5-4,CASSRTKDSIHEQFF,TGTGCCAGCAGCCGTACAAAAGACTCCATCCATGAGCAGTTCTTC
15,.,.,TRBJ2-7,TRBV7-2,CASSLGSYLAYEQYF,TGTGCCAGCAGCCTCGGGTCCTACCTGGCTTACGAGCAGTACTTC
13,.,.,TRBJ2-6,TRBV15,CATSLSGANVLTF,TGTGCCACCAGCCTATCTGGGGCCAACGTCCTGACTTTC
12,few,.,TRBJ2-1,TRBV6-2/TRBV6-3,CASSYQWNEQFF,TGTGCCAGCAGTTACCAGTGGAACGAGCAGTTCTTC
14,few,TRBD1,TRBJ1-2,TRBV6-1,CASRRTGGKYGYTF,TGTGCCAGCAGACGAACAGGGGGGAAATATGGCTACACCTTC
16,.,.,TRBJ2-5,TRBV7-2,CASSLPPGAGGETQYF,TGTGCCAGCAGCTTGCCCCCGGGGGCAGGAGGGGAGACCCAGTACTTC
14,few,.,TRBJ1-5,TRBV6-1,CASSLPQVGQPQHF,TGTGCCAGCAGCCTCCCCCAGGTGGGTCAGCCCCAGCATTTT
16,few,.,TRBJ1-1,TRBV20-1,CSARDFKAGRNTEAFF,TGCAGTGCTAGAGATTTCAAGGCAGGGAGAAATACTGAAGCTTTCTTT
17,.,.,TRBJ2-1,TRBV6-5,CASSLLAGLSSYNEQFF,TGTGCCAGCAGTTTACTCGCGGGGTTGTCTAGCTACAATGAGCAGTTCTTC
16,.,.,TRBJ2-7,TRBV6-4,CASSDTVDYSAYEQYF,TGTGCCAGCAGTGACACAGTGGACTATTCTGCCTACGAGCAGTACTTC
13,few,.,TRBJ1-1,TRBV7-8,CASKPISSAEAFF,TGTGCCAGCAAACCCATTTCGAGCGCTGAAGCTTTCTTT
10,.,.,TRBJ1-2,TRBV5-4,CANYRDGYTF,TGTGCCAACTATAGAGATGGCTACACCTTC
15,few,.,TRBJ2-3,TRBV7-6,CASSPEGRIRDTQYF,TGTGCCAGCAGCCCGGAGGGCCGAATCAGGGATACGCAGTATTTT
14,.,.,TRBJ1-6,TRBV5-1,CASSLDRNNSPLHF,TGCGCCAGCAGTTTGGACAGAAATAATTCACCCCTCCACTTT
13,.,.,TRBJ2-1,TRBV6-2/TRBV6-3,CASSYPGRGEQFF,TGTGCCAGCAGTTACCCGGGACGAGGTGAGCAGTTCTTC
18,few,.,TRBJ2-2,TRBV19,CASSIVFSQGFTTGELFF,TGTGCCAGTAGTATAGTATTCTCCCAGGGGTTTACCACCGGGGAGCTGTTTTTT
17,.,TRBD1,TRBJ1-6,TRBV5-6,CASSPENRGSYNSPLHF,TGTGCCAGCAGCCCGGAGAACAGGGGCTCCTATAATTCACCCCTCCACTTT
15,few,TRBD1,TRBJ1-1,TRBV7-9,CASSYTGGAGTEAFF,TGTGCCAGCAGCTATACAGGGGGGGCTGGCACTGAAGCTTTCTTT
13,.,TRBD2,TRBJ2-7,TRBV20-1,CSAPSGRGYEQYF,TGCAGTGCTCCTAGCGGGAGAGGTTACGAGCAGTACTTC
14,.,.,TRBJ2-7,TRBV20-1,CSARDVAVSYEQYF,TGCAGTGCTAGAGATGTTGCAGTGTCCTACGAGCAGTACTTC